The clone carrying this T cell receptor beta chain was recorded at least ten times. Its antigen is undetermined. The sample belongs to a study of blood T cells in healthy people across ages. Background on the study: Per every two T cells, about one barcoded beta molecule was captured by template switching.

With 4 bases clipped from V and 3 bases from J, the junction kept 7 bases outside the gene matches. The CDR3 extends over 16 amino acids. Germline CDR1 reads SGHTA; CDR2 reads FQGNSA. Primed by a sample-barcoded 5' primer and a J-beta primer mix, a second PCR proceeded for 7 to 11 cycles. Each cDNA molecule was tagged by a template-switch adaptor that had 12 random nucleotides. Each CDR3 protein gets one entry after TCRdb re-called the 5' RACE reads with MiXCR. This repertoire shows 1.5 million to 2 million distinct CDR3 sequences, about 30% found once; its top ten account for about 7.7%. Study-level results: The fall in TCR beta diversity per million T cells was roughly linear with age.

The origin of this receptor is a woman in her 30s in good health. The material sequenced was blood. The V call is TRBV7-2, the J call TRBJ2-5, with 11 bases that match TRBD2. The CDR3 here is CASSYPTSGNEETQYF. The DNA for the CDR3 is TGTGCCAGCAGCTACCCGACTAGCGGGAACGAAGAGACCCAGTACTTC. The complete variable domain, with remaining parts taken from reference TRBV7-2 and TRBJ2-5, reads GAGVSQSPSNKVTEKGKDVELRCDPISGHTALYWYRQSLGQGLEFLIYFQGNSAPDKSGLPSDRFSAERTGGSVSTLTIQRTQQEDSAVYLCASSYPTSGNEETQYFGPGTRLLVL.